The 27 T cell receptor beta chains below all came from one sample that was sequenced in a study of response to subunit inactivated influenza vaccine. A single record per CDR3 protein comes from TCRdb applying MiXCR to the RT-PCR reads. The table lists around 710,000 distinct CDR3 sequences, over 11% of them singletons. This sample comprised PBMCs from blood, obtained 14 to 15 days before vaccination. Receptors originate from a man aged 50-60 years who received an inactivated influenza vaccine.

Concerning this clonotype: This may stem from a read error, because a much larger clone lies one nucleotide away. The chain employs TRBV7-8 and TRBJ1-1; tentatively, D is TRBD1 (5 bases). Germline values: CDR1 SGHVS, CDR2 FQNEAQ. The CDR3 length is 13 residues. This CDR3 reads CTSSLKGDTEAFF. DNA for the CDR3: TGTACCAGCAGCTTGAAAGGGGACACTGAAGCTTTCTTT.

In its sample, this clonotype was seen a few times. The rearrangement links TRBV5-1 to TRBJ2-1; D may be TRBD1 (6 bases). The CDR3 runs 14 residues. CDR1 and CDR2 (germline): SGHRS, YFSETQ. V dropped 0 bases and J dropped 8 bases, with 12 bases sitting between them. The CDR3 DNA reads TGCGCCAGCAGCTTGGGAAACTCAGGGGATGAGCAGTTCTTC. This codes for CASSLGNSGDEQFF.

V gene TRBV5-1 combines with J gene TRBJ2-1; no firm D call. The length of the CDR3 is 15 residues. Trimming removed 3 bases at V and 4 bases at J, with 14 bases between. CDR1 SGHRS and CDR2 YFSETQ come from the germline V gene. CDR3 amino acids: CASSSSRSVYNEQFF. The CDR3 coding sequence is TGCGCCAGCAGCTCCTCCCGGAGTGTTTACAATGAGCAGTTCTTC.

This clonotype was found a few times. This chain connects TRBV4-2 to TRBJ2-3; 9 bases are a match to TRBD1. Germline V gives CDR1 LGHNA, CDR2 YNFKEQ. Trimming removed 3 bases from V and 2 bases from J; junction bases left unmatched: 9. The CDR3 has 17 amino acids. The CDR3 region has the DNA TGTGCCAGCAGCCATACGGGGACAGGGCTTTTCACAGATACGCAGTATTTT. This translates into CASSHTGTGLFTDTQYF.

J is TRBJ2-5 and V is TRBV5-6, with 9 bases that match TRBD1. CDR3 length equals 15 residues. Germline V lookup: CDR1 SGHDT, CDR2 YYEEEE. Trimming removed 4 bases from V and 5 bases from J; junction bases left unmatched: 9. Here the CDR3 reads CASSTPRQGDETQYF. CDR3 nucleotide sequence: TGTGCCAGCAGCACCCCTAGACAGGGGGATGAGACCCAGTACTTC.

V usage is TRBV5-4 and J usage is TRBJ1-2; 9 nucleotides line up with TRBD1. Germline-derived CDR1 and CDR2 are SGHNT and YYREEE (reference sequence). This CDR3 region has 17 residues. Unmatched junction bases numbered 8, after V lost 0 bases and J lost 2 bases. CDR3 sequence: CASSLEGQGFRNYGYTF. The CDR3 DNA is TGTGCCAGCAGCTTGGAGGGACAGGGCTTTCGCAACTATGGCTACACCTTC.

In this sample, this clonotype turned up a few times. This chain uses TRBV24-1 with TRBJ2-3, with D perhaps being TRBD1 or TRBD2 (5 bases each). The CDR3 has 16 amino acids. Looked up from germline, CDR1 is KGHDR and CDR2 is SFDVKD. V lost 2 bases, J lost 0 bases, and 11 bases lay in between. The CDR3 region is CATSDWGTESTDTQYF. In DNA form, the CDR3 reads TGTGCCACCAGTGATTGGGGGACGGAGAGCACAGATACGCAGTATTTT.

In its sample, this clonotype was seen a few times. The V and J genes are TRBV29-1 and TRBJ1-2; no definite D call. The V gene lost 0 bases and the J gene lost 4 bases, with 15 bases spanning the gap. Germline CDR1 reads SQVTM; CDR2 reads ANQGSEA. CDR3 size: 15 residues. The CDR3 sequence: CSVEEGKESLYGYTF. CDR3 nucleotide sequence: TGCAGCGTTGAAGAGGGGAAAGAGTCCCTCTATGGCTACACCTTC.

J is TRBJ1-2 and V is TRBV6-1; 7 bases are a match to TRBD1. CDR1 is MNHNS, CDR2 SASEGT, per germline. Losses at the gene ends were 5 bases for V and 6 bases for J; bases not matched to a gene: 9. This CDR3 is built from 14 residues. In nucleotides, the CDR3 is TGTGCCAGCAGTCGACAGGGAGAAAGGGATGGCTACACCTTC. It encodes CASSRQGERDGYTF.

This sequence joins TRBV6-1 and TRBJ1-2; 8 nucleotides match TRBD1. Per the germline V gene, CDR1 is MNHNS and CDR2 is SASEGT. Losses at the gene ends were 6 bases for V and 0 bases for J; bases not matched to a gene: 6. This CDR3 is 15 amino acids long. This CDR3 is CASRKGTGANYGYTF. CDR3 nucleotides: TGTGCCAGCAGGAAGGGGACAGGAGCTAACTATGGCTACACCTTC.

In its sample, this clonotype was seen a few times. The chain joins TRBV7-6 to TRBJ2-7; the match to TRBD2 covers 9 bases. The CDR3 length is 15 residues. In germline, CDR1 is SGHVS, CDR2 FNYEAQ. V was clipped by 1 base and J by 4 bases; unmatched bases: 5. The CDR3, as DNA: TGTGCCAGCAGCTTAGAGGCTAGCGGGGCGTACGAGCAGTACTTC. This translates into CASSLEASGAYEQYF.

This clonotype was seen a few times. J is TRBJ2-2 and V is TRBV5-1, with D tentatively TRBD1 or TRBD2 (5 bases each). Germline loops: CDR1 SGHRS, CDR2 YFSETQ. The CDR3 has 16 residues. The germline V and J ends were trimmed by 7 bases and 3 bases, with 19 bases remaining between them. The CDR3 loop is CASGNAGQGYTGELFF. In DNA, the CDR3 is TGCGCCAGCGGAAACGCGGGTCAGGGCTACACCGGGGAGCTGTTTTTT.

V gene TRBV2 combines with J gene TRBJ2-5; no clear D. The CDR3 contains 13 residues. Per the germline V gene, CDR1 is SNHLY and CDR2 is FYNNEI. The V gene lost 3 bases and the J gene lost 1 base, with 6 bases spanning the gap. The CDR3 protein is CASSDAFQETQYF. The CDR3 DNA reads as TGTGCCAGCAGTGACGCATTCCAAGAGACCCAGTACTTC.

This chain uses TRBV6-5 with TRBJ1-2, with TRBD1 matching over 7 bases. CDR1 and CDR2 (germline): MNHEY, SVGAGI. This CDR3 has 13 residues. V shed 2 bases, J shed 10 bases, and the junction held 7 bases outside the gene matches. The CDR3 here is CASSYGQGVDYTF. The CDR3 DNA reads TGTGCCAGCAGTTACGGGCAGGGGGTAGACTACACCTTC.

This sequence joins TRBV20-1 and TRBJ1-5; D ambiguous. The CDR3 runs to 13 residues. The germline V gene has CDR1 DFQATT and CDR2 SNEGSKA (reference sequence). V was shortened by 0 bases and J by 3 bases, with 6 bases between the two germline ends. The CDR3 DNA reads TGCAGTGCTAGAGATTGGCCCAATCAGCCCCAGCATTTT. It yields the protein CSARDWPNQPQHF.

V and J are TRBV6-2 or TRBV6-3 and TRBJ2-5; D remains unclear. Germline V lookup: CDR1 MNHEY, CDR2 SVGEGT. The CDR3 loop spans 16 amino acids. The V end lost 2 bases, the J end lost 4 bases, and 17 bases lay between the germline ends. The CDR3 reads CASSYTPGLRVETQYF. CDR3 sequence (DNA): TGTGCCAGCAGTTACACACCCGGGTTGAGAGTAGAGACCCAGTACTTC.

This clonotype was recorded a few times. The chain is built from TRBV7-2 and TRBJ2-1; unclear D gene. Trimming pared 1 base from V and 12 bases from J, leaving 7 bases between. The CDR3 covers 11 residues. Germline V gene sequence: CDR1 SGHTA, CDR2 FQGNSA. Written as DNA, the CDR3 is TGTGCCAGCAGCTTAGATGTGGGGCAGTTCTTC. Amino acid sequence: CASSLDVGQFF.

In its sample, this clonotype was seen a few times. The rearrangement links TRBV7-2 to TRBJ2-2, with D uncertain. The CDR3 length is 14 residues. The V end lost 1 base, the J end lost 6 bases, and 9 bases lay between the germline ends. Germline V CDR1 and CDR2: SGHTA, FQGNSA. The CDR3 bases are TGTGCCAGCAGCTTAGGAGGAGCTTCCGGGGAGCTGTTTTTT. The encoded protein is CASSLGGASGELFF.

This clonotype was seen a few times. The chain couples TRBV7-2 to TRBJ2-1; 10 bases map to TRBD2. CDR1 and CDR2 (germline): SGHTA, FQGNSA. This CDR3 is built from 13 residues. The V and J ends lost 4 bases and 10 bases, in that order; junction bases with no gene match: 4. CDR3: CASSSRTSGEQFF. The CDR3 DNA follows: TGTGCCAGCAGCTCCAGGACTAGCGGAGAGCAGTTCTTC.

The chain carries TRBV14 and TRBJ2-1; D is undetermined. The CDR3 has 16 amino acids. Germline CDR1 SGHDN, CDR2 FVKESK. The V and J ends lost 5 bases and 5 bases respectively, with 19 bases between them. In nucleotides, the CDR3 is TGTGCCAGCAGCGACCTAGTGACGAGGTACGACAATGAGCAGTTCTTC. This encodes CASSDLVTRYDNEQFF. The whole variable domain, remainder taken from reference TRBV14 and TRBJ2-1, is EAGVTQFPSHSVIEKGQTVTLRCDPISGHDNLYWYRRVMGKEIKFLLHFVKESKQDESGMPNNRFLAERTGGTYSTLKVQPAELEDSGVYFCASSDLVTRYDNEQFFGPGTRLTVL.

The chain uses TRBV7-2 and TRBJ1-1, with D maybe TRBD1 (6 bases). This CDR3 is 15 amino acids long. Germline V gives CDR1 SGHTA, CDR2 FQGNSA. Trimming removed 1 base from V and 4 bases from J, with 13 bases in between. The CDR3 sequence: CASSLVSGGVTEAFF. CDR3 DNA: TGTGCCAGCAGCTTAGTATCGGGGGGCGTCACTGAAGCTTTCTTT.

This chain uses TRBV28 with TRBJ2-7; D is unresolved. V lost 6 bases to trimming and J lost 2 bases, with 14 bases between them. The germline CDR1 and CDR2 sequences are MDHEN and SYDVKM. This CDR3 region has 14 residues. CDR3 coding DNA: TGTGCCAGCAGCCTTCTCCTTTTCCCCTACGAGCAGTACTTC. It encodes CASSLLLFPYEQYF.

The CDR3 DNA is TGTGCCAGCATGCAGGATGGCTACACCTTC. This codes for CASMQDGYTF. This chain connects TRBV2 to TRBJ1-2, with D unresolved. This CDR3 is 10 amino acids long. The germline V gene has CDR1 SNHLY and CDR2 FYNNEI. Trimming removed 7 bases at V and 6 bases at J, with 6 bases between.

The genes are TRBV5-6 and TRBJ1-5; D is undetermined. CDR1 is SGHDT and CDR2 is YYEEEE in the germline V gene. This CDR3 is built from 14 residues. V was shortened by 5 bases and J by 4 bases, with 13 bases between the two germline ends. This chain's CDR3 is CASRKGGVNQPQHF. Here the CDR3 DNA reads TGTGCCAGCAGAAAGGGAGGAGTAAATCAGCCCCAGCATTTT.

The chain combines TRBV24-1 with TRBJ2-3, with 13 positions matching TRBD2. Germline CDR1 KGHDR, CDR2 SFDVKD. This CDR3 spans 15 amino acids. V dropped 8 bases and J dropped 4; count of bases not matched to a gene: 5. The CDR3 here is CATNRTSGSADTQYF. CDR3 DNA: TGTGCCACCAACCGGACTAGCGGGAGCGCAGATACGCAGTATTTT.

This clonotype was seen at least ten times. The gene calls are TRBV29-1 and TRBJ2-3; TRBD1 matches 7 bases. Germline CDR1 is SQVTM and CDR2 is ANQGSEA. The CDR3 extends over 15 amino acids. V trimming: 4 bases; J trimming: 4 bases; junction bases outside the gene matches: 11. The CDR3 DNA reads TGCAGCGTTGTGGGGAGCAGGGGGTGGTCAGATACGCAGTATTTT. Encoded protein: CSVVGSRGWSDTQYF.

This clonotype showed up many times. This chain uses TRBV28 with TRBJ2-7; D tentatively reads TRBD1 or TRBD2 (6 bases each). CDR1 MDHEN and CDR2 SYDVKM come from the germline V gene. The CDR3 is 14 amino acids. V dropped 1 base and J dropped 4 bases, with 11 bases sitting between them. CDR3 nucleotides: TGTGCCAGCAGTTTATTACAGGGAGGATACGAGCAGTACTTC. Its translation: CASSLLQGGYEQYF.